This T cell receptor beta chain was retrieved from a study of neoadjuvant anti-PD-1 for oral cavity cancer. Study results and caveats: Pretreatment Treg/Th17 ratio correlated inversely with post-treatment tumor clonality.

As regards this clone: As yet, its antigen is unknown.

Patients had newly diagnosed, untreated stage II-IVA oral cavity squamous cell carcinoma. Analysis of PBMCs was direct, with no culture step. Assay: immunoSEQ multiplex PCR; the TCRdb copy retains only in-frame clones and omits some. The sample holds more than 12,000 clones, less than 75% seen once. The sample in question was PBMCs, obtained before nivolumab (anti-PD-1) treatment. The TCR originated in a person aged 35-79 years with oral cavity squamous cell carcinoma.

The CDR3, as DNA: TGTGCCAGCAGTGAATGGGGGTTGACAGGGGGCCACACTGAAGCTTTCTTT. Translation: CASSEWGLTGGHTEAFF. This chain uses TRBV25-1 with TRBJ1-1, with 10 bases matching TRBD1. The CDR3 loop spans 17 amino acids. Germline lookup yields CDR1 MGHDK and CDR2 SYGVNS. Trimming at V came to 1 base and at J to 3 bases, leaving 8 bases not matched to a gene.